Below are 30 T cell receptor beta chains sequenced from a single sample in a study of Tregs in tolerant kidney transplant recipients. Generated by immunoSEQ multiplex PCR, the TCRdb table keeps only in-frame clones and is missing some. The sample consists of under 80,000 clones, roughly 88% of them appearing once. This specimen was Tregs from blood, taken before the transplant. These receptors were obtained from a human donor who received a combined kidney and bone marrow transplant.

This clone has just one count. The J gene is TRBJ2-1, the V gene TRBV5-1, with D possibly matching TRBD1 (5 bases). The V end lost 4 bases, the J end lost 0 bases, and 8 bases lay between the germline ends. The V gene's germline CDR1 is SGHRS and CDR2 YFSETQ. This CDR3 is built from 14 residues. The chain's CDR3 is CASSGQGSYNEQFF. CDR3 DNA sequence: TGCGCCAGCAGCGGGCAGGGCTCCTACAATGAGCAGTTCTTC.

This chain links TRBV7-8 with TRBJ1-2; D unclear. Germline V gives CDR1 SGHVS, CDR2 FQNEAQ. The CDR3 consists of 18 residues. The V gene lost 5 bases and the J gene lost 2 bases, with 24 bases spanning the gap. CDR3 in DNA: TGTGCCAGCAGCACAACCTCCGGCACAGTAAAGTTAAACTATGGCTACACCTTC. As protein: CASSTTSGTVKLNYGYTF. Together with reference TRBV7-8 and TRBJ1-2, the CDR3 gives the full variable domain: GAGVSQSPRYKVAKRGQDVALRCDPISGHVSLFWYQQALGQGPEFLTYFQNEAQLDKSGLPSDRFFAERPEGSVSTLKIQRTQQEDSAVYLCASSTTSGTVKLNYGYTFGSGTRLTVV.

The CDR3 DNA follows: TGTGCCAGCAGCGTAGACGGGGTCGGCGGGGAGACCCAGTACTTC. Translating gives CASSVDGVGGETQYF. This chain joins TRBV9 and TRBJ2-5, with D tentatively TRBD2 (5 bases). Per the germline V gene, CDR1 is SGDLS and CDR2 is YYNGEE. V was pared by 0 bases and J by 5 bases, with 14 bases between. The CDR3 is made up of 15 amino acids.

This clone came up a few times. This sequence joins TRBV29-1 and TRBJ1-2; tentative D call: TRBD1 (6 bases). Germline assignment: CDR1 SQVTM and CDR2 ANQGSEA. The CDR3 consists of 13 residues. V was shortened by 1 base and J by 8 bases, with 14 bases between the two germline ends. The CDR3 coding sequence is TGCAGCGTTGAAGCCGGGGGCGGGGGGGGCTACACCTTC. Residues: CSVEAGGGGGYTF.

The DNA of the CDR3 is TGTGCCAGCAGTACAAGGACAGTAGTTGGTACTGAAGCTTTCTTT. Its translation: CASSTRTVVGTEAFF. The chain links TRBV27 to TRBJ1-1; D may be TRBD1 (6 bases). Germline values: CDR1 MNHEY, CDR2 SMNVEV (reference sequence). This CDR3 comprises 15 residues. With 5 bases removed from V and 5 bases from J, the gap between germline ends came to 18 bases.

The genes are TRBV10-1 and TRBJ1-1; 8 bases match TRBD1. Germline V gene data show CDR1 as WNHNN and CDR2 as SYGVQD (reference sequence). The CDR3 runs to 15 residues. V lost 7 bases and J lost 1; bases outside the gene matches: 8. Here the CDR3 reads CASNPGQGTNTEAFF. The CDR3 coding sequence is TGCGCCAGCAATCCCGGACAGGGAACGAACACTGAAGCTTTCTTT.

The chain carries TRBV4-3 and TRBJ1-2, with 9 nucleotides matching TRBD1. CDR1 is LGHNA and CDR2 is YSLEER in the germline V gene. The CDR3 loop spans 13 amino acids. The ends lost 3 bases at V and 5 bases at J; junction bases unmatched: 1. This CDR3 is CASSQGTGYGYTF. DNA for the CDR3: TGCGCCAGCAGCCAGGGGACAGGGTATGGCTACACCTTC.

This chain uses TRBV7-2 with TRBJ2-7; possibly TRBD1 for D (5 bases). Germline V gene lookup returns CDR1 SGHTA and CDR2 FQGNSA. The CDR3 consists of 14 residues. V was pared by 3 bases and J by 6 bases, with 15 bases between. In DNA form, the CDR3 reads TGTGCCAGCAGCTTGACAGCGCCAGCCCTCGAGCAGTACTTC. Translating it yields CASSLTAPALEQYF.

This clone came up once. The J gene is TRBJ2-2, the V gene TRBV10-3; 8 positions agree with TRBD1. The V and J ends lost 10 bases and 4 bases, in that order; junction bases with no gene match: 5. The CDR3 runs to 13 residues. Germline CDR1 ENHRY, CDR2 SYGVKD. The CDR3 DNA follows: TGTGCCACTGACAGGGGTACCACCGGGGAGCTGTTTTTT. Amino acids: CATDRGTTGELFF.

The V and J genes are TRBV7-8 and TRBJ2-3, with D perhaps assigned TRBD1 or TRBD2 (5 bases each). Trimming pared 5 bases from V and 2 bases from J, leaving 23 bases between. The CDR3 contains 18 residues. The germline gives CDR1 SGHVS, CDR2 FQNEAQ. Here the CDR3 DNA reads TGTGCCAGCAGCCTCGGCCTGGGGCGGCGGACTTTCACAGATACGCAGTATTTT. Protein: CASSLGLGRRTFTDTQYF.

The rearrangement uses TRBV28 and TRBJ2-2; no clear D. Trimming removed 3 bases at V and 7 bases at J, with 9 bases between. CDR1 is MDHEN and CDR2 is SYDVKM in the germline V gene. The CDR3 runs 13 residues. The CDR3 coding sequence is TGTGCCAGCAGTTTGGCTGTAATCGGGGAGCTGTTTTTT. This translates into CASSLAVIGELFF.

V is TRBV7-8 and J is TRBJ2-7; D tentatively reads TRBD1 or TRBD2 (6 bases each). The CDR3 loop spans 14 amino acids. Germline V gene lookup returns CDR1 SGHVS and CDR2 FQNEAQ. Trimming left V 2 bases short and J 2 bases short, with 10 bases between. The CDR3 here is CASSLMRGAYEQYF. The CDR3 DNA is TGTGCCAGCAGCTTAATGAGGGGGGCCTACGAGCAGTACTTC.

The chain employs TRBV6-4 and TRBJ2-3; D is ambiguous. Germline loops: CDR1 MRHNA, CDR2 SNTAGT. This CDR3 has 13 residues. V lost 3 bases and J lost 4, with 8 bases in between. The CDR3 DNA reads TGTGCCAGCAGTGAGGGCCGTGCAGATACGCAGTATTTT. Residues: CASSEGRADTQYF.

This clone has a single count. The V gene is TRBV5-5, the J gene TRBJ2-1, with 8 bases fitting TRBD2. After removal of 4 bases from V and 3 bases from J, the junction contained 6 bases not matched to a gene. CDR3 length: 15 amino acids. Germline V gene data show CDR1 as SGHKS and CDR2 as YYEKEE (reference sequence). CDR3 in amino acids: CASSPRLALYNEQFF. In DNA, the CDR3 is TGTGCCAGCAGCCCAAGACTAGCGCTCTACAATGAGCAGTTCTTC.

This sequence joins TRBV6-1 and TRBJ1-4; 10 positions agree with TRBD1. In germline, CDR1 is MNHNS, CDR2 SASEGT. This CDR3 has 16 residues. V shed 3 bases, J shed 12 bases, and the junction held 13 bases outside the gene matches. CDR3 DNA: TGTGCCAGCAGTGACGACCTAGGACAGGGGGGTGAGGAACTGTTTTTT. Residues: CASSDDLGQGGEELFF.

This chain joins TRBV27 and TRBJ2-3; the D gene is possibly TRBD2 (6 bases). Germline V gives CDR1 MNHEY, CDR2 SMNVEV (reference sequence). The CDR3 contains 14 residues. The germline V and J ends were trimmed by 1 base and 5 bases, with 10 bases remaining between them. CDR3 sequence (DNA): TGTGCCAGCAGTTTATATCCGGGAGTAGATACGCAGTATTTT. Protein sequence: CASSLYPGVDTQYF.

V and J are TRBV2 and TRBJ2-7; D remains ambiguous. CDR1 and CDR2 from the germline V gene are SNHLY and FYNNEI. Trimming left V 2 bases short and J 7 bases short, with 24 bases between. The CDR3 runs to 17 residues. The CDR3, as DNA: TGTGCCAGCAGTGAATATTCTCCCTCTAATTCCCTCTGGGAGCAGTACTTC. It encodes CASSEYSPSNSLWEQYF.

J is TRBJ2-7 and V is TRBV23-1; no clear D gene. TRBV23-1 is classed as an ORF, of uncertain function. The V end lost 0 bases, the J end lost 3 bases, and 6 bases lay between the germline ends. CDR3 length: 13 residues. CDR3 in amino acids: CASSQSPIYEQYF. The CDR3 DNA reads as TGCGCCAGCAGTCAATCGCCGATCTACGAGCAGTACTTC.

The chain combines TRBV7-9 with TRBJ1-1; D unresolved. V was shortened by 2 bases and J by 5 bases, with 12 bases between the two germline ends. The V gene's germline CDR1 is SEHNR and CDR2 FQNEAQ (reference sequence). This CDR3 region has 14 residues. The CDR3 is CASSLIYSATEAFF. Here the CDR3 DNA reads TGTGCCAGCAGCTTAATCTACTCTGCGACTGAAGCTTTCTTT.

The rearrangement joins TRBV14 to TRBJ2-5; 8 bases map to TRBD2. The CDR3 consists of 16 residues. The V and J ends lost 3 bases and 5 bases, in that order; junction bases with no gene match: 11. Germline CDR1 is SGHDN and CDR2 is FVKESK. The CDR3 sequence is CASSHRPGGFYETQYF. The DNA for the CDR3 is TGTGCCAGCAGCCATCGTCCGGGAGGGTTCTACGAGACCCAGTACTTC.

The V and J genes are TRBV6-5 and TRBJ2-3; no firm D call. The CDR3 length is 15 residues. V was trimmed by 0 bases and J by 0 bases, leaving 7 bases between them. The V gene's germline CDR1 is MNHEY and CDR2 SVGAGI. CDR3: CASSYSGFSTDTQYF. The CDR3 DNA is TGTGCCAGCAGTTACTCTGGCTTCAGCACAGATACGCAGTATTTT.

CDR3 protein: CASSIGRQMNTEAFF. The CDR3 region has the DNA TGTGCCAGTAGTATAGGGAGGCAGATGAACACTGAAGCTTTCTTT. The chain has TRBV19 and TRBJ1-1, with no clear D. Germline V lookup: CDR1 LNHDA, CDR2 SQIVND (reference sequence). The CDR3 length is 15 residues. The V end lost 1 base, the J end lost 0 bases, and 9 bases lay between the germline ends.

This clone was recorded only once. The rearrangement uses TRBV5-4 and TRBJ2-5; 8 bases map to TRBD1. CDR1 is SGHNT and CDR2 is YYREEE in the germline V gene (reference sequence). The CDR3 consists of 11 residues. CDR3: CAQGAKETQYF. CDR3 nucleotide sequence: TGTGCTCAGGGGGCGAAGGAGACCCAGTACTTC. The full variable domain, completed using reference TRBV5-4 and TRBJ2-5, is ETGVTQSPTHLIKTRGQQVTLRCSSQSGHNTVSWYQQALGQGPQFIFQYYREEENGRGNFPPRFSGLQFPNYSSELNVNALELDDSALYLCAQGAKETQYFGPGTRLLVL.

The chain employs TRBV6-6 and TRBJ1-6, with a weak D call TRBD1 (5 bases). V lost 5 bases, J lost 7 bases, and 12 bases lay in between. Germline V lookup: CDR1 MNHNY, CDR2 SVGAGI (reference sequence). There are 14 residues in the CDR3. DNA of the CDR3: TGTGCCAGCAGTGGTCGGGGACTCAATTCACCCCTCCACTTT. Its protein product is CASSGRGLNSPLHF.

The chain couples TRBV7-6 to TRBJ2-1; possibly TRBD1 for D (8 bases). V lost 5 bases and J 8 bases, leaving 28 bases between the germline ends. The CDR3 length is 18 residues. Germline V lookup: CDR1 SGHVS, CDR2 FNYEAQ. The CDR3 sequence: CASSPRSLAADRDYEQFF. CDR3 nucleotide sequence: TGTGCCAGCAGCCCCCGCTCCCTAGCGGCGGACAGGGACTATGAGCAGTTCTTC.

This clone was seen more than once but under ten times. The V call is TRBV7-9, the J call TRBJ1-1, with D perhaps matching TRBD1 (5 bases). Trimming pared 0 bases from V and 1 base from J, leaving 12 bases between. The CDR3 runs to 16 residues. Per the germline V gene, CDR1 is SEHNR and CDR2 is FQNEAQ (reference sequence). CDR3 coding DNA: TGTGCCAGCAGCTTAGCGTGGGGCAGTCCGAACACTGAAGCTTTCTTT. This sequence encodes CASSLAWGSPNTEAFF.

In this sample, this clone turned up once. The chain is built from TRBV5-6 and TRBJ1-4; TRBD1 agrees at 8 bases. The CDR3 contains 14 residues. Germline lookup yields CDR1 SGHDT and CDR2 YYEEEE. Germline trimming cut 3 bases from V and 4 bases from J; bases unmatched to any gene: 2. The CDR3 region has the DNA TGTGCCAGCAGCTCCAGGGGGCGTAATGAAAAACTGTTTTTT. It codes for CASSSRGRNEKLFF.

The genes are TRBV2 and TRBJ2-5; 9 bases are a match to TRBD1. Germline CDR1 SNHLY, CDR2 FYNNEI. This CDR3 region has 15 residues. The V segment lost 5 bases and the J segment 4 bases; nucleotides outside the gene matches: 8. The DNA for the CDR3 is TGTGCCAGCAGTTCCCCGGGACAGGGTTTAGAGACCCAGTACTTC. It is translated as CASSSPGQGLETQYF.

The CDR3 DNA follows: TGTGCTAGTGGGAAGGGACAGATGAATGAGCAGTTCTTC. Protein product: CASGKGQMNEQFF. This chain connects TRBV12-5 to TRBJ2-1, with 7 bases lining up with TRBD1. Per germline, CDR1 LGHNT and CDR2 FRNRAP. The V gene end was trimmed by 6 bases and the J gene end by 7 bases; junction bases not matched to a gene: 6. The CDR3 spans 13 residues.

This chain uses TRBV18 with TRBJ2-5; 7 positions agree with TRBD2. The trim removed 6 bases at V and 11 bases at J, leaving 18 bases unmatched. In germline, CDR1 is KGHSH, CDR2 LQKENI. The CDR3 length is 15 residues. CDR3 coding DNA: TGTGCCAGCTCCCTCACAACGGACTTCGCGGGGGAGCAGTACTTC. Its protein product is CASSLTTDFAGEQYF.